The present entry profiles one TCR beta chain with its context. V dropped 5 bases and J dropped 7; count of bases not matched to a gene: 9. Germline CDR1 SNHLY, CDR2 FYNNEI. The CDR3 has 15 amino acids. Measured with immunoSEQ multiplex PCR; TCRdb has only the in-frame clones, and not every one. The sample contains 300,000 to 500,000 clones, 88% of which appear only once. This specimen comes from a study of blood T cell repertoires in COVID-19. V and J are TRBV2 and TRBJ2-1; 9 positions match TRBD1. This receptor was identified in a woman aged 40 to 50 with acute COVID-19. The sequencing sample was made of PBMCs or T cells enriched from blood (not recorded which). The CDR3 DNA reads TGTGCCAGCAGTCGTACGGACAGGGGAATGAATGAGCAGTTCTTC. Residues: CASSRTDRGMNEQFF.